The 14 T cell receptor beta chains below were found in one sample sequenced in a study of cytomegalovirus exposure and HLA in healthy donors. The PCR contained 60 Vbeta and 13 Jbeta primers. TCRdb keeps only in-frame clones here, not all; method: immunoSEQ multiplex PCR. The sample shows tens of thousands of clones, around three fifths of them seen only once. Sequencing was carried out using PBMCs. Receptors originate from a boy aged 10-17 years in good health and CMV-seropositive.

The rearrangement links TRBV11-1 to TRBJ2-7; TRBD1 might be the D (5 bases). This CDR3 has 14 amino acids. Germline-derived CDR1 and CDR2 are SGHAT and FQDESV (reference sequence). V was shortened by 0 bases and J by 5 bases, with 11 bases between the two germline ends. DNA for the CDR3: TGTGCCAGCAGCTTAGCGGTCAGGGCCCACGAGCAGTACTTC. Residues: CASSLAVRAHEQYF.

The rearrangement links TRBV19 to TRBJ2-3, with a possible D match to TRBD1 (5 bases). The CDR3 is 13 amino acids. V lost 10 bases and J 2 bases, leaving 13 bases between the germline ends. Per germline, CDR1 LNHDA and CDR2 SQIVND (reference sequence). CDR3 DNA sequence: TGTGCCACCGATGACAGCTACACAGATACGCAGTATTTT. It yields the protein CATDDSYTDTQYF.

Here the CDR3 reads CASSWEGTRETQYF. The CDR3 DNA follows: TGCGCCAGCAGCTGGGAGGGTACGCGAGAGACCCAGTACTTC. The chain has TRBV5-1 and TRBJ2-5; 7 nucleotides agree with TRBD2. Germline lookup yields CDR1 SGHRS and CDR2 YFSETQ. V dropped 3 bases and J dropped 4; count of bases not matched to a gene: 6. The CDR3 covers 14 residues.

This clone was seen a handful of times. This rearrangement joins TRBV14 to TRBJ2-5; TRBD1 agrees at 9 bases. The trim removed 3 bases at V and 11 bases at J, leaving 13 bases unmatched. The CDR3 consists of 15 residues. Germline assignment: CDR1 SGHDN and CDR2 FVKESK. CDR3 protein: CASSQTGGRPWEQYF. In nucleotides, the CDR3 is TGTGCCAGCAGCCAGACAGGGGGACGACCGTGGGAGCAGTACTTC. The full variable domain, with the rest looked up from reference TRBV14 and TRBJ2-5, is EAGVTQFPSHSVIEKGQTVTLRCDPISGHDNLYWYRRVMGKEIKFLLHFVKESKQDESGMPNNRFLAERTGGTYSTLKVQPAELEDSGVYFCASSQTGGRPWEQYFGPGTRLLVL.

The V gene is TRBV18, the J gene TRBJ1-2; D might be TRBD1 (6 bases). Germline CDR1 is KGHSH and CDR2 is LQKENI. This CDR3 has 13 amino acids. Trimming cost V 5 bases and J 7 bases, with 14 bases left between them. CDR3 loop: CASSSDRPGGYTF. CDR3 in DNA: TGTGCCAGCTCAAGTGACAGGCCGGGTGGCTACACCTTC.

The chain has TRBV5-1 and TRBJ2-6; D possibly corresponds to TRBD1 (6 bases). V lost 2 bases, J lost 0 bases, and 9 bases lay in between. This CDR3 has 16 residues. CDR1 and CDR2 (germline): SGHRS, YFSETQ. CDR3 sequence: CASSLDRTSGANVLTF. DNA of the CDR3: TGCGCCAGCAGCTTAGACAGGACCTCTGGGGCCAACGTCCTGACTTTC. Full variable domain (outside the CDR3, taken from reference TRBV5-1 and TRBJ2-6): KAGVTQTPRYLIKTRGQQVTLSCSPISGHRSVSWYQQTPGQGLQFLFEYFSETQRNKGNFPGRFSGRQFSNSRSEMNVSTLELGDSALYLCASSLDRTSGANVLTFGAGSRLTVL.

The chain carries TRBV5-1 and TRBJ2-7, with a weak D call TRBD2 (6 bases). The CDR3 is made up of 16 amino acids. V was pared by 0 bases and J by 2 bases, with 15 bases between. Per germline, CDR1 SGHRS and CDR2 YFSETQ. The CDR3 loop is CASSLEGWDSAYEQYF. The CDR3 bases are TGCGCCAGCAGCTTGGAGGGTTGGGACTCGGCCTACGAGCAGTACTTC. The full variable domain, its missing parts supplied by reference TRBV5-1 and TRBJ2-7, is KAGVTQTPRYLIKTRGQQVTLSCSPISGHRSVSWYQQTPGQGLQFLFEYFSETQRNKGNFPGRFSGRQFSNSRSEMNVSTLELGDSALYLCASSLEGWDSAYEQYFGPGTRLTVT.

This chain connects TRBV7-8 to TRBJ2-1; TRBD2 matches at 13 bases. Germline-derived CDR1 and CDR2 are SGHVS and FQNEAQ. This CDR3 has 21 residues. The J segment lost 0 bases and the V segment lost 1 base, leaving 12 bases of the junction unmatched. The CDR3 nucleotides read TGTGCCAGCAGCTTAGTAGGATTGGGACTAGCGGGGCGAAGCTCCTACAATGAGCAGTTCTTC. This sequence encodes CASSLVGLGLAGRSSYNEQFF.

The chain couples TRBV25-1 to TRBJ1-2; 7 bases align to TRBD1. The CDR3 totals 16 residues. The germline V gene has CDR1 MGHDK and CDR2 SYGVNS. V was pared by 0 bases and J by 7 bases, with 11 bases of the junction left unmatched. The CDR3 loop is CASSEYGEGGSCGYTF. The CDR3 nucleotides read TGTGCCAGCAGTGAATACGGAGAAGGGGGCTCGTGTGGCTACACCTTC.

The CDR3: CASNTGQGPAETQYF. The CDR3 DNA follows: TGTGCCAGCAACACGGGACAGGGACCGGCAGAGACCCAGTACTTC. The chain recombines TRBV2 with TRBJ2-5, with TRBD1 identical over 9 bases. Germline loops: CDR1 SNHLY, CDR2 FYNNEI. V dropped 7 bases and J dropped 4; count of bases not matched to a gene: 10. The CDR3 has 15 residues.

The DNA of the CDR3 is TGTGCCAGCTGCGTTCCAGGGAATCAGCCCCAGCATTTT. Translation gives CASCVPGNQPQHF. The J gene is TRBJ1-5, the V gene TRBV27; tentatively, D is TRBD1 (5 bases). The CDR3 extends over 13 amino acids. V lost 8 bases, J lost 4 bases, and 12 bases lay in between. Germline V CDR1 and CDR2: MNHEY, SMNVEV (reference sequence).

The V call is TRBV7-9, the J call TRBJ1-2, with TRBD1 matching 7 bases. Germline CDR1 and CDR2: SEHNR and FQNEAQ (reference sequence). V was clipped by 4 bases and J by 8 bases; unmatched bases: 4. The length of the CDR3 is 12 residues. The CDR3 sequence is CASSSDRAGYTF. The CDR3 region has the DNA TGTGCCAGCAGCTCCGACAGGGCGGGCTACACCTTC.

CDR3 residues: CASSHQGPSYNSPLHF. The CDR3 DNA follows: TGTGCCAGCAGCCACCAGGGGCCATCCTATAATTCACCCCTCCACTTT. J is TRBJ1-6 and V is TRBV14, with D possibly matching TRBD1 (6 bases). The CDR3 spans 16 residues. Germline V gene sequence: CDR1 SGHDN, CDR2 FVKESK. The V gene lost 3 bases and the J gene lost 1 base, with 10 bases spanning the gap.

The rearrangement links TRBV7-3 to TRBJ2-6, with a weak D call TRBD2 (5 bases). The CDR3 consists of 18 residues. Trimming took off 2 bases at V and 0 bases at J, with 14 bases between the two ends. The germline V gene has CDR1 SGHTA and CDR2 FQGTGA. The CDR3 nucleotides read TGTGCCAGCAGCTTATCCCCCCAGAGGGACTCTGGGGCCAACGTCCTGACTTTC. Its translation is CASSLSPQRDSGANVLTF.